These T cell receptor beta chains were read from a single sample in a study of blood T cell repertoires in COVID-19. TCRdb's copy holds only in-frame clones and misses some; the assay was immunoSEQ multiplex PCR. The table shows under 200,000 clones, with roughly 88% occurring only once. Sequenced material: PBMCs or T cells enriched from blood (not recorded which). The receptor set was obtained from a man aged 40-49 years with acute COVID-19. Each CDR3 is given with its conserved first and last residue. Fields, in order: D gene, J gene, V gene, clone size, CDR3 DNA, CDR3 protein. D genes are given only for firm matches. A clone size is listed for some rows: how often the clone was seen (once, few, many), or a class if it is expanded.

NA | TRBJ2-1 | TRBV18 | NA | TGTGCCAGCTCACCATTTCAAACTAGTGAACACAATGAGCAGTTCTTC | CASSPFQTSEHNEQFF
NA | TRBJ1-2 | TRBV12-3/TRBV12-4 | NA | TGTGCCAGCACTATAAATGGCGGAGGGGGCTACACCTTC | CASTINGGGGYTF
NA | TRBJ1-5 | TRBV27 | NA | TGTGCCGCCGGTTATGAAGGGGGACATCAGCCCCAGCATTTT | CAAGYEGGHQPQHF
NA | TRBJ2-5 | TRBV5-6 | NA | TGTGCCAGCAGTACAATGAGGGCCCAAGAGACCCAGTACTTC | CASSTMRAQETQYF
NA | TRBJ2-6 | TRBV5-1 | NA | TGCGCCAGCAGCCTGGGAGGCCTGGCGGCCAACGTCCTGACTTTC | CASSLGGLAANVLTF
NA | TRBJ1-2 | TRBV2 | NA | TGTGCCAGCAGTGACGACTCCCCGCAGAGTGGCTACACCTTC | CASSDDSPQSGYTF
TRBD1 | TRBJ2-1 | TRBV7-2 | NA | TGTGCCAGCAGCCCACCGGGACAGGCGACCCTTGAGCAGTTCTTC | CASSPPGQATLEQFF
TRBD1 | TRBJ1-1 | TRBV29-1 | once | TGCAGCGTCCAACAGGGGACGAGCACTGAAGCTTTCTTT | CSVQQGTSTEAFF
NA | TRBJ1-1 | TRBV28 | NA | TGTGCCAGCAGTTTATCCAGGGGAGGGGACACTGAAGCTTTCTTT | CASSLSRGGDTEAFF
NA | TRBJ1-6 | TRBV4-2 | many | TGTGCCAGCAGCCAGACCCCCAGACAGTCGTTCAATTCACCCCTCCACTTT | CASSQTPRQSFNSPLHF
NA | TRBJ2-7 | TRBV27 | NA | TGTGCCAGCAGTTTAGGGGGCCCCTACGAGCAGTACTTC | CASSLGGPYEQYF
NA | TRBJ2-2 | TRBV5-1 | NA | TGCGCCAGCAGCCAAAAAGAGGCGGGGGAGCTGTTTTTT | CASSQKEAGELFF
NA | TRBJ1-3 | TRBV5-1 | NA | TGCGCCAGCAGCCCTGGGGGGTCCCGCTCTGGAAACACCATATATTTT | CASSPGGSRSGNTIYF
TRBD1 | TRBJ2-2 | TRBV9 | NA | TGTGCCAGCAGCGTGTCCGGGACAGGGAACACCGGGGAGCTGTTTTTT | CASSVSGTGNTGELFF
NA | TRBJ2-7 | TRBV5-3 | NA | TGTGCCAGAAGCTTGGTGTACAACTACGAGCAGTACTTC | CARSLVYNYEQYF
NA | TRBJ1-2 | TRBV28 | NA | TGTGCCAGCAGTGGCCGTTATGGCTACACCTTC | CASSGRYGYTF